This T cell receptor beta chain was identified in a study of regulatory T cells in long-lasting Graves disease. CDR3 length: 14 residues. V was trimmed by 3 bases and J by 4 bases, leaving 12 bases between them. Germline V CDR1 and CDR2: LGHDT, YNNKEL (reference sequence). In building TCR beta libraries, iRepertoire HTBI primers were used together with Arm-PCR of CDR3 regions. TCRdb ran MiXCR on the multiplex PCR reads and lists one entry per CDR3 protein. Of about 430,000 distinct CDR3 sequences in the sample, approximately 16% were seen once. Time point meaning: newly diagnosed GD, antithyroid drugs for less than 3 months. Preparation of the TCR library used RNA extracted from PBMCs. This clonotype has just a few counts. The same sample was also used in a study of T cells in Graves' hyperthyroidism and ophthalmopathy. That paper notes: If no ophthalmopathy progression occurred within 18 months, Graves' hyperthyroidism was stable. During a first-round RT-PCR of the TCR CDR3, the HTBI primer set was used.

Sequenced here: peripheral blood mononuclear cells (PBMCs), sampled at new diagnosis, from a patient treated with antithyroid drugs. The clonotype comes from a woman between 40 and 55 years old with Graves disease. This chain joins TRBV3-1 and TRBJ1-2; D remains ambiguous. This CDR3 reads CASSQYLGAYGYTF. Written as DNA, the CDR3 is TGTGCCAGCAGCCAGTACCTTGGAGCCTATGGCTACACCTTC.